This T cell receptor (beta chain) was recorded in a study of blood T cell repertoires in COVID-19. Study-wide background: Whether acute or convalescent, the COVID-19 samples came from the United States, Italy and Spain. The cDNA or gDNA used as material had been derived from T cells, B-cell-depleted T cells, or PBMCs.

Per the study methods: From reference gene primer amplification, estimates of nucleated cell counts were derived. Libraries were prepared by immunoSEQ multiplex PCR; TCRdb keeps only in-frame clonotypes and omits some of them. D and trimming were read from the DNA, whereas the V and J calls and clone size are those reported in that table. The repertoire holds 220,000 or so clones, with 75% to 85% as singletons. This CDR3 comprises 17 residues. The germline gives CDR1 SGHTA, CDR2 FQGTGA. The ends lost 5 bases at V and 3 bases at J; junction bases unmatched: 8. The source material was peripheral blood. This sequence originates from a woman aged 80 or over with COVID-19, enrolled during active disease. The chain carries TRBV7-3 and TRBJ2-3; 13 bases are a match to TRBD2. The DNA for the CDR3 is TGTGCCAGCAGCCCCAGGACTAGCGGGAGTCGGACAGATACGCAGTATTTT. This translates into CASSPRTSGSRTDTQYF.